Shown below are 18 T cell receptor beta chains from a single sample sequenced in a study of shared clonotypes between healthy human individuals. Measured with immunoSEQ multiplex PCR; TCRdb has only the in-frame clones, and not every one. Among some 630,000 clones listed, 55% to 75% were seen once. Input material: memory CD4+ T cells sorted from blood. The subset here: CD45RA-negative fraction. Receptor source: a woman aged 30 to 39 in good health.

This clone has a handful of counts. V gene TRBV5-1 combines with J gene TRBJ2-1; D call uncertain. The V end lost 0 bases, the J end lost 1 base, and 8 bases lay between the germline ends. The germline CDR1 and CDR2 sequences are SGHRS and YFSETQ. The CDR3 runs to 15 residues. DNA of the CDR3: TGCGCCAGCAGCTTGGCCCGAGCTTCCTACAATGAGCAGTTCTTC. Translating gives CASSLARASYNEQFF.

V and J are TRBV4-1 and TRBJ2-1; TRBD2 matches 9 bases. The trim removed 1 base at V and 0 bases at J, leaving 7 bases unmatched. The germline CDR1 and CDR2 sequences are MGHRA and YSYEKL. There are 18 residues in the CDR3. The CDR3 coding sequence is TGCGCCAGCAGCCAAGTTAGCGGGAGTCCGAACTCCTACAATGAGCAGTTCTTC. It encodes CASSQVSGSPNSYNEQFF.

This clone has only one observation. The rearrangement links TRBV19 to TRBJ2-7; TRBD2 aligns across 14 bases. CDR1 and CDR2 (germline): LNHDA, SQIVND (reference sequence). This CDR3 has 16 amino acids. V lost 3 bases to trimming and J lost 0 bases; unmatched junction nucleotides: 1. The DNA for the CDR3 is TGTGCCAGTAGTATTGGGACTAGCGGGAGCTCCTACGAGCAGTACTTC. This codes for CASSIGTSGSSYEQYF.

The V call is TRBV29-1, the J call TRBJ2-2; 7 nucleotides agree with TRBD1. The CDR3 spans 16 residues. Germline CDR1 SQVTM, CDR2 ANQGSEA. Trimming at V came to 6 bases and at J to 0 bases, leaving 10 bases not matched to a gene. The CDR3 loop reads CSVTQGVGANTGELFF. The CDR3 nucleotides are TGCAGCGTGACCCAGGGGGTTGGGGCGAACACCGGGGAGCTGTTTTTT.

V and J are TRBV7-8 and TRBJ2-7, with 8 bases that match TRBD2. The germline gives CDR1 SGHVS, CDR2 FQNEAQ. The V segment lost 5 bases and the J segment 5 bases; nucleotides outside the gene matches: 14. This CDR3 is built from 16 residues. The CDR3 sequence is CASSRRRGARVNEQYF. CDR3 nucleotides: TGTGCCAGCAGCCGGCGGCGGGGGGCCAGAGTTAACGAGCAGTACTTC.

V and J are TRBV6-1 and TRBJ1-1; unclear D gene. CDR3 length equals 11 residues. V was shortened by 4 bases and J by 6 bases, with 6 bases between the two germline ends. Germline V gene lookup returns CDR1 MNHNS and CDR2 SASEGT. CDR3 in DNA: TGTGCCAGCAGTGGCGGACCTGAAGCTTTCTTT. Translating gives CASSGGPEAFF.

The gene calls are TRBV10-3 and TRBJ2-7; 12 nucleotides match TRBD2. Germline CDR1 reads ENHRY; CDR2 reads SYGVKD. Trimming removed 3 bases from V and 3 bases from J; junction bases left unmatched: 3. This CDR3 comprises 15 residues. This chain's CDR3 is CAISDGTSGYYEQYF. The CDR3 DNA sequence: TGTGCCATCAGTGACGGGACTAGCGGGTACTACGAGCAGTACTTC.

The rearrangement joins TRBV2 to TRBJ2-1, with D possibly being TRBD2 (5 bases). This CDR3 contains 14 residues. The germline CDR1 and CDR2 sequences are SNHLY and FYNNEI. Trimming stripped 9 bases from V and 9 bases from J, with 21 bases between. CDR3 region: CASAVLKAGSEQFF. The CDR3 DNA reads as TGTGCCAGTGCCGTCTTGAAGGCGGGTAGTGAGCAGTTCTTC.

This chain uses TRBV18 with TRBJ2-6; 10 bases are shared with TRBD1. The CDR3 contains 19 residues. Germline values: CDR1 KGHSH, CDR2 LQKENI. V dropped 3 bases and J dropped 0; count of bases not matched to a gene: 8. The CDR3: CASSPRGTGEDSGANVLTF. Written as DNA, the CDR3 is TGTGCCAGCTCACCCCGAGGGACAGGGGAAGACTCTGGGGCCAACGTCCTGACTTTC.

CDR3 amino acids: CATSRDNGHLRGIYGYTF. In DNA form, the CDR3 reads TGTGCCACCAGCAGAGATAACGGACACCTCCGAGGGATCTATGGCTACACCTTC. J is TRBJ1-2 and V is TRBV15, with D possibly TRBD1 on 5 matching bases. The V and J ends lost 0 bases and 4 bases respectively, with 21 bases between them. The CDR3 has 18 amino acids. In germline, CDR1 is LNHNV, CDR2 YYDKDF (reference sequence).

This chain connects TRBV28 to TRBJ1-4, with D unclear. The V end lost 7 bases, the J end lost 0 bases, and 9 bases lay between the germline ends. The CDR3 totals 14 residues. Germline lookup yields CDR1 MDHEN and CDR2 SYDVKM. For the CDR3, the DNA is TGTGCCAGCACTCGTAGCGCAACTAATGAAAAACTGTTTTTT. This gives the protein CASTRSATNEKLFF.

J is TRBJ2-5 and V is TRBV6-1; 11 bases agree with TRBD2. The V gene end was trimmed by 2 bases and the J gene end by 3 bases; junction bases not matched to a gene: 5. The CDR3 has 16 residues. Germline assignment: CDR1 MNHNS and CDR2 SASEGT. The CDR3 nucleotides are TGTGCCAGCAGTGAATTTCTAGCGGGAGGTAAAGAGACCCAGTACTTC. The encoded protein is CASSEFLAGGKETQYF.

The rearrangement uses TRBV30 and TRBJ1-1; D is undetermined. CDR1 is GTSNPN and CDR2 is SVGIG in the germline V gene (reference sequence). Trimming removed 4 bases from V and 13 bases from J, with 16 bases in between. CDR3 length: 11 residues. CDR3 sequence: CAWITRLGGFF. CDR3 in DNA: TGTGCCTGGATTACTAGGTTGGGAGGTTTCTTT.

This chain joins TRBV15 and TRBJ1-2; no clear D gene. The CDR3 runs 16 residues. Per germline, CDR1 LNHNV and CDR2 YYDKDF (reference sequence). Trimming left V 0 bases short and J 2 bases short, with 13 bases between. The CDR3 is CATSRDLGRMNYGYTF. The CDR3 nucleotides read TGTGCCACCAGCAGAGATCTTGGCAGAATGAACTATGGCTACACCTTC. The full variable domain, in which reference TRBV15 and TRBJ1-2 provide the parts outside the CDR3, is DAMVIQNPRYQVTQFGKPVTLSCSQTLNHNVMYWYQQKSSQAPKLLFHYYDKDFNNEADTPDNFQSRRPNTSFCFLDIRSPGLGDTAMYLCATSRDLGRMNYGYTFGSGTRLTVV.

A few counts support this clone. V gene TRBV20-1 combines with J gene TRBJ1-1, with 7 bases lining up with TRBD1. The germline gives CDR1 DFQATT, CDR2 SNEGSKA (reference sequence). The V segment lost 5 bases and the J segment 5 bases; nucleotides outside the gene matches: 2. This CDR3 spans 11 amino acids. The CDR3 DNA sequence: TGCAGTGCTGGGGACAGAACTGAAGCTTTCTTT. Its protein is CSAGDRTEAFF.

The chain carries TRBV6-6 and TRBJ2-5; possibly TRBD2 for D (5 bases). The CDR3 is made up of 16 amino acids. Trimming removed 5 bases from V and 6 bases from J, with 22 bases in between. Germline CDR1 MNHNY, CDR2 SVGAGI (reference sequence). This CDR3 reads CASSQYSTGSGKTQYF. The CDR3 bases are TGTGCCAGCAGTCAATACTCAACTGGGAGTGGGAAGACCCAGTACTTC.

The chain is built from TRBV10-3 and TRBJ1-2; D possibly corresponds to TRBD1 (5 bases). Trimming removed 8 bases at V and 4 bases at J, with 8 bases between. CDR3 length: 11 residues. The germline V gene encodes CDR1 ENHRY and CDR2 SYGVKD. CDR3 sequence: CAILGLYGYTF. The CDR3 DNA is TGTGCCATCCTGGGGCTCTATGGCTACACCTTC.

V and J are TRBV27 and TRBJ1-5; D call uncertain. The V gene lost 0 bases and the J gene lost 3 bases, with 3 bases spanning the gap. Germline V gene sequence: CDR1 MNHEY, CDR2 SMNVEV (reference sequence). This CDR3 is built from 13 residues. CDR3 DNA sequence: TGTGCCAGCAGTTTATCTCCCAATCAGCCCCAGCATTTT. It encodes CASSLSPNQPQHF.